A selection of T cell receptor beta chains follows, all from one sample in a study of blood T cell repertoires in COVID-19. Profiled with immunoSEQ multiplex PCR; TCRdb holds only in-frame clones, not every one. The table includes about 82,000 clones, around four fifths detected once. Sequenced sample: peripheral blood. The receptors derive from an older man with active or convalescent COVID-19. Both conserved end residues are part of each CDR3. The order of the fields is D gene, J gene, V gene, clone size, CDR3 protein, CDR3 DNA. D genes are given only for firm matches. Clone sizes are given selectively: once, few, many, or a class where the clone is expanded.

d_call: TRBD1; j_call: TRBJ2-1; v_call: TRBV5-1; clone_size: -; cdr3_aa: CASSPGQGAENEQFF; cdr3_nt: TGCGCCAGCAGCCCGGGACAGGGGGCTGAGAATGAGCAGTTCTTC
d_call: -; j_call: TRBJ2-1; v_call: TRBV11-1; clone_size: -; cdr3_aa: CASSLSVEREQFF; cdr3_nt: TGTGCCAGCAGCCTTAGCGTCGAGAGAGAGCAGTTCTTC
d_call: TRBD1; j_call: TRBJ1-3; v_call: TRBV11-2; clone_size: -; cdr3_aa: CASSNQQGATGNTIYF; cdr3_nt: TGTGCCAGCAGCAACCAACAGGGGGCGACTGGAAACACCATATATTTT
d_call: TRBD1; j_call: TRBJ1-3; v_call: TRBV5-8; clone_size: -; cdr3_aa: CASRRQGSGNTIYF; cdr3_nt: TGTGCCAGCAGGAGACAGGGCTCTGGAAACACCATATATTTT
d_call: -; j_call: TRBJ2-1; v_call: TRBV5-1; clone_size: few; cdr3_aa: CASKTMDSTNQFF; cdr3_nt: TGCGCCAGCAAGACTATGGACAGCACGAACCAGTTCTTC
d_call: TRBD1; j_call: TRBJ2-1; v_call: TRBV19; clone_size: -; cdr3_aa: CASSIVRGQYNEQFF; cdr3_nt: TGTGCCAGTAGTATAGTAAGGGGGCAGTACAATGAGCAGTTCTTC
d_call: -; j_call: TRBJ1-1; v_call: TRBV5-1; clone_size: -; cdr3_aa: CASSSPSREGEAFF; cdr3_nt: TGCGCCAGCAGCTCCCCCAGCAGGGAGGGTGAAGCTTTCTTT
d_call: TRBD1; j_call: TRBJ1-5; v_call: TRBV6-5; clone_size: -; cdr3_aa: CASRAGGRGYQPQHF; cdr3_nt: TGTGCCAGCAGGGCAGGGGGAAGGGGTTATCAGCCCCAGCATTTT
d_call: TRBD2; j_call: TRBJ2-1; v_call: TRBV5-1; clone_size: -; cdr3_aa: CASSLALAGRKFF; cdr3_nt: TGCGCCAGCAGCTTGGCCCTAGCGGGAAGGAAGTTCTTC
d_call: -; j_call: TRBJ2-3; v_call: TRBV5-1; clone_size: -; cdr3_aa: CASSLAGSGGRGDTQYF; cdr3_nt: TGCGCCAGCAGCTTGGCGGGTAGTGGGGGCCGGGGAGATACGCAGTATTTT
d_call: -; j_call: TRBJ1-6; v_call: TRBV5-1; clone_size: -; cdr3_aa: CASSLGPGQSGSPLHF; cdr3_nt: TGCGCCAGCAGCTTGGGGCCGGGACAATCCGGTTCACCCCTCCACTTT
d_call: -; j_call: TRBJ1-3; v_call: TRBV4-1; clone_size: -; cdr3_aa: CASSQDLTIYSGNTIYF; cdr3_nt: TGCGCCAGCAGCCAAGATCTTACTATCTACTCTGGAAACACCATATATTTT
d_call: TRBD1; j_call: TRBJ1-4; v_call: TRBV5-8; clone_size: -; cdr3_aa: CASSLRQGATNEKLFF; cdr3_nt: TGTGCCAGCAGCTTGCGGCAGGGGGCAACTAATGAAAAACTGTTTTTT
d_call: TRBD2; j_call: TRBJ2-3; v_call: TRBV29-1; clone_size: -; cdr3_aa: CSVGTSGGLGTDTQYF; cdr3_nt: TGCAGCGTCGGGACTAGCGGGGGATTGGGGACAGATACGCAGTATTTT
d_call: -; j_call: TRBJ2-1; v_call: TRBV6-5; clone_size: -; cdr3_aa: CASSYDRSWQFF; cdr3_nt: TGTGCCAGCAGTTATGACAGAAGCTGGCAGTTCTTC
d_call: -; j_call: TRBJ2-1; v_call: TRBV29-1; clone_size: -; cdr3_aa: CSAKQYNEQFF; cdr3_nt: TGCAGCGCCAAACAATACAATGAGCAGTTCTTC
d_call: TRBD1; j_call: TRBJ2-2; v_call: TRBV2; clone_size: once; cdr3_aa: CASSDDRGRVTGELFF; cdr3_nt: TGTGCCAGCAGTGATGACAGGGGGCGGGTCACCGGGGAGCTGTTTTTT
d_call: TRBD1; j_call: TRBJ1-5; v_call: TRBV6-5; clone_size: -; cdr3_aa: CASSSIGQGSQPQHF; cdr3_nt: TGTGCCAGCAGCAGCATCGGACAGGGGAGTCAGCCCCAGCATTTT
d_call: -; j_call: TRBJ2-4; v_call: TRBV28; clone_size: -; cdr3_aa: CASKKGQHKNIQYF; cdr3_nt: TGTGCCAGCAAAAAGGGGCAGCACAAAAACATTCAGTACTTC
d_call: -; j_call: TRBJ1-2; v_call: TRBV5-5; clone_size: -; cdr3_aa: CASSFGTSDGYTF; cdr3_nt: TGTGCCAGCAGCTTTGGGACTTCCGATGGCTACACCTTC